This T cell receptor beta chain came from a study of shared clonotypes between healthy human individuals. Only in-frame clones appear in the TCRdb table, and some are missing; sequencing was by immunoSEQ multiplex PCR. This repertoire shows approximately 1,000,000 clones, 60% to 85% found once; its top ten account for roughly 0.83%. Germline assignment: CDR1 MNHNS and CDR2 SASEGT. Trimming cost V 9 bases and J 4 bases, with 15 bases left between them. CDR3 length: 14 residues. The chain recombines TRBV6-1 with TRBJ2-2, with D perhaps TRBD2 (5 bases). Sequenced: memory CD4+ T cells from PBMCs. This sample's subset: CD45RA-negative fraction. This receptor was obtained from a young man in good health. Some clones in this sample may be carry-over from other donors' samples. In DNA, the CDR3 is TGTGCCAGTTCGGAACTAGTTCCCACCGGGGAGCTGTTTTTT. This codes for CASSELVPTGELFF.